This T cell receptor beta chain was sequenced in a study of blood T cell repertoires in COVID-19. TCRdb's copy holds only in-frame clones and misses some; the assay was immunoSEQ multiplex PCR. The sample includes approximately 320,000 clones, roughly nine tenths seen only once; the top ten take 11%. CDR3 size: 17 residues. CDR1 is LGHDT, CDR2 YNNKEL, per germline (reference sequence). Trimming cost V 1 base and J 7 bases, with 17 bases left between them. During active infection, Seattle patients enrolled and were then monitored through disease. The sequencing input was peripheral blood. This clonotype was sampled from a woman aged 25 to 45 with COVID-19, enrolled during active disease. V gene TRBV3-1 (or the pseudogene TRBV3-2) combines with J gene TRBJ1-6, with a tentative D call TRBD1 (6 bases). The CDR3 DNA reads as TGTGCCAGCAGCCAAGGGGGGCCGTGGGTGGGCAATTCACCCCTCCACTTT. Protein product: CASSQGGPWVGNSPLHF.